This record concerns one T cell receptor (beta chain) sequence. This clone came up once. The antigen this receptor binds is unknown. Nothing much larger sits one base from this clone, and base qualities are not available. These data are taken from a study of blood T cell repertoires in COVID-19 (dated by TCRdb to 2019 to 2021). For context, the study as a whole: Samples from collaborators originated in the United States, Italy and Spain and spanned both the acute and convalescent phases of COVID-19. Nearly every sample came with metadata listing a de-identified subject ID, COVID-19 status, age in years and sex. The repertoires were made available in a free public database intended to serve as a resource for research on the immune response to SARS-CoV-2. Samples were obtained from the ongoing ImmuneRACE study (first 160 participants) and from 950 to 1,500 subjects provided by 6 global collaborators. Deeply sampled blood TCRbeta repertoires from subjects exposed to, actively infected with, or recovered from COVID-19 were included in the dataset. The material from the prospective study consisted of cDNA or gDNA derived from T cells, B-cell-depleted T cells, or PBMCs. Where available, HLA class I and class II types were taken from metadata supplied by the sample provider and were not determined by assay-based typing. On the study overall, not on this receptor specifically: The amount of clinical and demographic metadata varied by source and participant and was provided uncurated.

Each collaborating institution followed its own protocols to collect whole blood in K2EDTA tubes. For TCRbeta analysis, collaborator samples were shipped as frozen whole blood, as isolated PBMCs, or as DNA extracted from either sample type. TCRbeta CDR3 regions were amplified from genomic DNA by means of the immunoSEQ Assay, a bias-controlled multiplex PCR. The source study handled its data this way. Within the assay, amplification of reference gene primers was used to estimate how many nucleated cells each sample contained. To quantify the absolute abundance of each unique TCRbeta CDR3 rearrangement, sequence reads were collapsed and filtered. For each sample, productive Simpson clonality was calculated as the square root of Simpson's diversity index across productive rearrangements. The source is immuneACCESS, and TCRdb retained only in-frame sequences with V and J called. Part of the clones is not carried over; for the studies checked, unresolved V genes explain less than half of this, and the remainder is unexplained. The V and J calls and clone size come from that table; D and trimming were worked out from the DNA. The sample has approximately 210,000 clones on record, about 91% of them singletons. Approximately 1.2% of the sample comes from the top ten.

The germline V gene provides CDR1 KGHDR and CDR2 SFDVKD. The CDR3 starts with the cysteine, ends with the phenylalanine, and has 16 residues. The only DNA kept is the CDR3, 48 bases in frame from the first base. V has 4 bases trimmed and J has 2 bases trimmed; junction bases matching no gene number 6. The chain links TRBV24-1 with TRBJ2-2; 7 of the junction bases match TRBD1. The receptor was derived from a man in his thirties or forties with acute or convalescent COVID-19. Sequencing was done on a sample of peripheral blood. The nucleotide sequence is TGTGCCACCAGTGAGCTCGGGACAGATAACACCGGGGAGCTGTTTTTT. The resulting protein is CATSELGTDNTGELFF.